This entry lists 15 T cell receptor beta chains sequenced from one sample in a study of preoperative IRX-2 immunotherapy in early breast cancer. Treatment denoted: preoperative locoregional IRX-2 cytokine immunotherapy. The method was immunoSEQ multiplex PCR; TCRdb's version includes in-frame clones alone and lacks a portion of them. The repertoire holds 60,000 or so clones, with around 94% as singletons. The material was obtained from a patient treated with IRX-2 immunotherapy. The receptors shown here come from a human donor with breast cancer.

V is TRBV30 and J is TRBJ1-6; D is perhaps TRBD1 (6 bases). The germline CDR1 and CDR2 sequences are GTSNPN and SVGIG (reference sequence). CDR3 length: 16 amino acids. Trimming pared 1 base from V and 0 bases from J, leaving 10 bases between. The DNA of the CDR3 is TGTGCCTGGAGTGAGGGGGGCGTCTCCTATAATTCACCCCTCCACTTT. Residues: CAWSEGGVSYNSPLHF.

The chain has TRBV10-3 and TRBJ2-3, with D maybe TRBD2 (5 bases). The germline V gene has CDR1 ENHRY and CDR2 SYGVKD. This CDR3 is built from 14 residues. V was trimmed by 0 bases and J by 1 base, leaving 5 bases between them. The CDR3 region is CAISESSGTDTQYF. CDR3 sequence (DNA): TGTGCCATCAGTGAGTCTAGCGGCACAGATACGCAGTATTTT.

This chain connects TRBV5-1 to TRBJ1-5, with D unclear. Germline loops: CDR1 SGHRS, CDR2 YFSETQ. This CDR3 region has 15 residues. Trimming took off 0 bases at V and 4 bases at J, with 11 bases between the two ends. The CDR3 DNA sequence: TGCGCCAGCAGCTTGGCCGGAGGGATAAATCAGCCCCAGCATTTT. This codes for CASSLAGGINQPQHF.

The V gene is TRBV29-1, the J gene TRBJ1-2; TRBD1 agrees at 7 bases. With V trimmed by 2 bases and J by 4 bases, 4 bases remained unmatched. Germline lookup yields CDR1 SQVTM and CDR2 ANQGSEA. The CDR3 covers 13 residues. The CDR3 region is CSVERGQFYGYTF. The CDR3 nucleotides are TGCAGCGTTGAAAGGGGACAGTTCTATGGCTACACCTTC.

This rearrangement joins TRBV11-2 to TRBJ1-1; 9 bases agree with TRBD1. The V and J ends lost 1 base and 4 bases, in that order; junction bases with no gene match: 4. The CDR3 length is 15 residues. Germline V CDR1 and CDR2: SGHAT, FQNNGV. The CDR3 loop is CASSLGQGESTEAFF. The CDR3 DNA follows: TGTGCCAGCAGCTTAGGACAGGGGGAGAGCACTGAAGCTTTCTTT.

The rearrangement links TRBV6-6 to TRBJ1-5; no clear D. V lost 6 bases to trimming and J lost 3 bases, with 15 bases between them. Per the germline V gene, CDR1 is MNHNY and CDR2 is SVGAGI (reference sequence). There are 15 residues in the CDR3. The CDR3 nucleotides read TGTGCCAGCAGCGACGCACGGATGCTCAATCAGCCCCAGCATTTT. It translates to CASSDARMLNQPQHF.

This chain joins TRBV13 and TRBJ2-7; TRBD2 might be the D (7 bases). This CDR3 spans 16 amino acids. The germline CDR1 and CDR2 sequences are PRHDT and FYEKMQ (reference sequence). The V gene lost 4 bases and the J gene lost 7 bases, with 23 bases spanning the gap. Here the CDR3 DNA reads TGTGCCAGCAGCTATGGGGGGGCCACCAGCCTGGGGGAGCAGTACTTC. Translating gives CASSYGGATSLGEQYF.

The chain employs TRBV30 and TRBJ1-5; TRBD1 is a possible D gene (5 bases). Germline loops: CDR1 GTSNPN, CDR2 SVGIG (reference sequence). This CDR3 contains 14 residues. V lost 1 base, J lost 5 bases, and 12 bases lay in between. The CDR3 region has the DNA TGTGCCTGGAGTGGCCTGGGGGGGGATCAGCCCCAGCATTTT. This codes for CAWSGLGGDQPQHF.

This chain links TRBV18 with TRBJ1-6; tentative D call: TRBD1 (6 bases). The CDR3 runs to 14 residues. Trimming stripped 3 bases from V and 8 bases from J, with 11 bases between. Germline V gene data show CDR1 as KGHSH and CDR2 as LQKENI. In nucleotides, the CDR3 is TGTGCCAGCTCACCTACAGGGTTCGATTCACCCCTCCACTTT. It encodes CASSPTGFDSPLHF. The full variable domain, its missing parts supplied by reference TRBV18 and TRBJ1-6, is NAGVMQNPRHLVRRRGQEARLRCSPMKGHSHVYWYRQLPEEGLKFMVYLQKENIIDESGMPKERFSAEFPKEGPSILRIQQVVRGDSAAYFCASSPTGFDSPLHFGNGTRLTVT.

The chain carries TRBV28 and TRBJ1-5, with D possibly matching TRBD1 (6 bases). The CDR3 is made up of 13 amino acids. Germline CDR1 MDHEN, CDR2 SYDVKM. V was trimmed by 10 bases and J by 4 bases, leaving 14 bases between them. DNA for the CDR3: TGTGCCACCACCGTGGGGGCAAATCAGCCCCAGCATTTT. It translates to CATTVGANQPQHF.

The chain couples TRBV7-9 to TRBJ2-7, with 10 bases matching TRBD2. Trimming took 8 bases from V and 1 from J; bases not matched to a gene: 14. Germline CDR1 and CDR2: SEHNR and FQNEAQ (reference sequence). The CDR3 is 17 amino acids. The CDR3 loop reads CASGGAAGGPFSYEQYF. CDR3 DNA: TGTGCCAGCGGCGGGGCAGCGGGAGGGCCATTTTCCTACGAGCAGTACTTC.

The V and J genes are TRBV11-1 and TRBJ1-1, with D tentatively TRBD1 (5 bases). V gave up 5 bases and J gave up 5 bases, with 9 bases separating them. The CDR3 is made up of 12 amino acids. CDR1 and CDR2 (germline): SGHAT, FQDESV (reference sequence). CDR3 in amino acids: CASSQPGTEAFF. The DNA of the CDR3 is TGTGCCAGCAGCCAACCAGGGACTGAAGCTTTCTTT.

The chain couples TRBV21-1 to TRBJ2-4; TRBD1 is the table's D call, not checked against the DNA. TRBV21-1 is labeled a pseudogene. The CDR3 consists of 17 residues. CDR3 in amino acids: CATSGTGGESGANIQYF. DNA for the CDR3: TGTGCCACCTCCGGGACAGGGGGCGAAAGCGGGGCAAACATTCAGTACTTC.

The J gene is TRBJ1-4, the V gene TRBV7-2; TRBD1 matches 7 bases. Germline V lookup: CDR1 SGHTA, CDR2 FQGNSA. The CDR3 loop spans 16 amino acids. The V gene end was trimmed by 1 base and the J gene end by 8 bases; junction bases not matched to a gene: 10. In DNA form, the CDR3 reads TGTGCCAGCAGCTTAGGCGCCCGACAGGGATACGAAAAACTGTTTTTT. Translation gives CASSLGARQGYEKLFF.

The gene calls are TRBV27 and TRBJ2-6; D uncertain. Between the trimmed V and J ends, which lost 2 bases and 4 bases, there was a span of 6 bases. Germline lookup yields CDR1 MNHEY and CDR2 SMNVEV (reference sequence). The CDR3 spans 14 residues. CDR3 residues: CASSLRQGANVLTF. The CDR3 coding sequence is TGTGCCAGCAGTTTACGGCAGGGGGCCAACGTCCTGACTTTC.